This T cell receptor beta chain was identified during a study of T cells in Graves' hyperthyroidism and ophthalmopathy. Study details: Peripheral blood sampling occurred at initial diagnosis, before any treatment. Study observations and caveats: Among thyroid clonotypes expanded above 0.001, most also appeared in blood.

This clonotype was seen at least ten times. The antigen remains unidentified. The diagnostic basis comprised clinical symptoms, serum thyroxine and TRAb, thyroid ultrasound and orbital computed tomography. Fresh 10 ml peripheral blood yielded PBMCs. The V segment lost 0 bases and the J segment 4 bases; nucleotides outside the gene matches: 3. The CDR3 is made up of 16 amino acids. The germline CDR1 and CDR2 sequences are SGHAT and FQDESV (reference sequence). Amplified TCR beta CDR3 regions came from RNA transcripts. Carried out on the TCR CDR3, a first-round RT-PCR used the HTBI primer set. MiXCR, run by TCRdb on the multiplex PCR reads, gives a single entry per CDR3 protein. The table shows nearly 250,000 distinct CDR3 sequences, with over 20% occurring only once.

The V gene is TRBV11-1, the J gene TRBJ2-2; TRBD2 matches at 9 bases. Sequencing was done on a sample of blood. The receptor was derived from a middle-aged woman with Graves' ophthalmopathy. The CDR3 loop is CASSLARGGGTGELFF. DNA for the CDR3: TGTGCCAGCAGCTTAGCGCGGGGGGGCGGCACCGGGGAGCTGTTTTTT.